Given below is one TCR beta chain in context. Its target is not known. The sample comes from a study of T cell responses to AZD1222 COVID-19 vaccine. Notes on the study in general: The breadth and depth of Spike-specific TCRs increased once two AZD1222 doses had been given.

CDR1 MDHEN and CDR2 SYDVKM come from the germline V gene. V was pared by 6 bases and J by 0 bases, with 15 bases between. CDR3 size: 16 residues. Clones were sequenced by immunoSEQ multiplex PCR, and TCRdb holds only the in-frame ones, with some missing. The table records around 180,000 clones, approximately 86% of them present only once. The sample consisted of peripheral blood, taken on day 0 of AZD1222 vaccination. J is TRBJ1-3 and V is TRBV28; D uncertain. The source is an adult in good health. As DNA, the CDR3 is TGTGCCAGCAGCCCGCCGTTAAGGGTCTCTGGAAACACCATATATTTT. Its protein is CASSPPLRVSGNTIYF.